This entry features one T cell receptor beta chain sequence. Extracted RNA was reverse transcribed into cDNA, the sequencing template. Here immunoSEQ multiplex PCR was the method, and the copy in TCRdb shows in-frame clones only, minus some. Of around 100,000 clones listed, about nine tenths are singletons. The data were obtained in a study of CD8+ T cells in alopecia areata. Germline V lookup: CDR1 SQVTM, CDR2 ANQGSEA. CDR3 length equals 15 residues. J gave up 0 bases and V 1 base, and 3 bases lay outside the gene matches. Described treatment: oral pan-JAK inhibitor, 5-10 mg twice daily. Sequenced material: CD8+ T cells sorted from blood, taken around week 34, from a patient treated with tofacitinib. The source of this sequence is a human donor with alopecia areata. The V and J genes are TRBV29-1 and TRBJ2-7; 10 positions agree with TRBD2. The CDR3 sequence: CSVEGTSGFSYEQYF. The CDR3 bases are TGCAGCGTTGAAGGGACTAGCGGATTCTCCTACGAGCAGTACTTC.